The source of this T cell receptor beta chain is a study of blood T cell repertoires in COVID-19. About the study: The United States, Italy and Spain provided the acute and convalescent COVID-19 samples. Sources were T cells, B-cell-depleted T cells, or PBMCs; the material itself was cDNA or gDNA.

Original handling: Reference gene primer amplification gave estimated nucleated cell counts. Only in-frame clones appear in the TCRdb table, and some are missing; sequencing was by immunoSEQ multiplex PCR. V and J calls plus clone size are reproduced from that table; the DNA served to infer D and trimming. The sample has about 91,000 clones, approximately 86% seen once. Per the germline V gene, CDR1 is SGHTA and CDR2 is FQGTGA. This CDR3 comprises 11 residues. V was cut by 5 bases and J by 11 bases, with 10 bases left in between. This chain joins TRBV7-3 and TRBJ2-1; TRBD2 might be the D (5 bases). Input material: peripheral blood. The source of this sequence is a woman aged 70-85 years with acute or convalescent COVID-19. The CDR3 region is CASSLRGQQFF. The CDR3 DNA reads as TGTGCCAGCAGCCTACGCGGGCAGCAGTTCTTC. Full variable domain (outside the CDR3, taken from reference TRBV7-3 and TRBJ2-1): GAGVSQTPSNKVTEKGKYVELRCDPISGHTALYWYRQSLGQGPEFLIYFQGTGAADDSGLPNDRFFAVRPEGSVSTLKIQRTERGDSAVYLCASSLRGQQFFGPGTRLTVL.